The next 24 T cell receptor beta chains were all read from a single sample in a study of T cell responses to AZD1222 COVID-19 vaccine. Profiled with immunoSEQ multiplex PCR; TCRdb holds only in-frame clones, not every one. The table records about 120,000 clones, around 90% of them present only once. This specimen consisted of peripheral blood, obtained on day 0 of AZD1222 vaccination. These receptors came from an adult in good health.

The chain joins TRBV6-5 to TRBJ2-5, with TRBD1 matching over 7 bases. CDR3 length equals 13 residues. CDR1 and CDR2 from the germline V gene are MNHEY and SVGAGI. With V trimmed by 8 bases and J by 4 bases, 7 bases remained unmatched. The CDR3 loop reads CASGDRRLETQYF. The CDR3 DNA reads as TGTGCCAGCGGGGACAGAAGGCTAGAGACCCAGTACTTC.

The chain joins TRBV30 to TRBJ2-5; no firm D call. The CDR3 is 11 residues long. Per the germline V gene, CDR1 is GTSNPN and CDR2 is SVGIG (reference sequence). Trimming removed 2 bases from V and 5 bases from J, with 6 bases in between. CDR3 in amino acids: CAWSLGETQYF. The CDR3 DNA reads TGTGCCTGGAGTCTGGGGGAGACCCAGTACTTC.

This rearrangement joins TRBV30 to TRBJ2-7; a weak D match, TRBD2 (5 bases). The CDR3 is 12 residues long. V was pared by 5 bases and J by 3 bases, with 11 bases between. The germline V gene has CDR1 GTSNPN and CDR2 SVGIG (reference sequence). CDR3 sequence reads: CAWRPRGYEQYF. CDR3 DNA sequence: TGTGCCTGGCGCCCACGGGGCTACGAGCAGTACTTC.

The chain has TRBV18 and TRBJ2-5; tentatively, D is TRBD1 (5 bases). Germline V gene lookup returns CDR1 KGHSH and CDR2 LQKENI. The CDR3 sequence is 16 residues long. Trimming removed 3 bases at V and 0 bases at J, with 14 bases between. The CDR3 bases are TGTGCCAGCTCACCTTTCAGTAAGGGGAACCAAGAGACCCAGTACTTC. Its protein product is CASSPFSKGNQETQYF. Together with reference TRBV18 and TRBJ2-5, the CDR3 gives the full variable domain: NAGVMQNPRHLVRRRGQEARLRCSPMKGHSHVYWYRQLPEEGLKFMVYLQKENIIDESGMPKERFSAEFPKEGPSILRIQQVVRGDSAAYFCASSPFSKGNQETQYFGPGTRLLVL.

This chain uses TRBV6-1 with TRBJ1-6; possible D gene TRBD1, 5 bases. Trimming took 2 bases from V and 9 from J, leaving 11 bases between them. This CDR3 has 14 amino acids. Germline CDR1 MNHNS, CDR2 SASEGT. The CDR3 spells CASSEWPQGSPLHF. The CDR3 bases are TGTGCCAGCAGTGAATGGCCTCAGGGTTCACCCCTCCACTTT.

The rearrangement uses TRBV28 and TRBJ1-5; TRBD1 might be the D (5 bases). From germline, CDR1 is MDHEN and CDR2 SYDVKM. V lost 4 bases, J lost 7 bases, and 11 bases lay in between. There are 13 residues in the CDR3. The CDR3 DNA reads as TGTGCCAGCAGTTCCCCCGACAGCCAGCCCCAGCATTTT. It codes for CASSSPDSQPQHF.

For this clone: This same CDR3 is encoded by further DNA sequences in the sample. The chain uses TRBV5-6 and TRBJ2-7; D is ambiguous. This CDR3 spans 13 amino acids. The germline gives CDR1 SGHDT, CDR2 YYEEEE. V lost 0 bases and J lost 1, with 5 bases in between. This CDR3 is CASSLVGSYEQYF. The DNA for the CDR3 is TGTGCCAGCAGCTTGGTGGGATCCTACGAGCAGTACTTC.

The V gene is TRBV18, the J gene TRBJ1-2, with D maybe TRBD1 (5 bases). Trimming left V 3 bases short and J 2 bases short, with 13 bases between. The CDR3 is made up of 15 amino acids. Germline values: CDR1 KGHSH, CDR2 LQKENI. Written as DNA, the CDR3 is TGTGCCAGCTCACCCCCGGGGCAGCCCAACTATGGCTACACCTTC. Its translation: CASSPPGQPNYGYTF. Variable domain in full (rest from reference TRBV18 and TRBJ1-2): NAGVMQNPRHLVRRRGQEARLRCSPMKGHSHVYWYRQLPEEGLKFMVYLQKENIIDESGMPKERFSAEFPKEGPSILRIQQVVRGDSAAYFCASSPPGQPNYGYTFGSGTRLTVV.

The DNA of the CDR3 is TGTGCCACCAAGGACAGACCTAATTCACCCCTCCACTTT. Its protein is CATKDRPNSPLHF. The rearrangement joins TRBV28 to TRBJ1-6; D possibly corresponds to TRBD1 (6 bases). Germline CDR1 is MDHEN and CDR2 is SYDVKM. The CDR3 spans 13 residues. The V end was cut by 10 bases, the J end by 6 bases, with 13 bases between. Full variable domain (rest looked up from reference TRBV28 and TRBJ1-6): DVKVTQSSRYLVKRTGEKVFLECVQDMDHENMFWYRQDPGLGLRLIYFSYDVKMKEKGDIPEGYSVSREKKERFSLILESASTNQTSMYLCATKDRPNSPLHFGNGTRLTVT.

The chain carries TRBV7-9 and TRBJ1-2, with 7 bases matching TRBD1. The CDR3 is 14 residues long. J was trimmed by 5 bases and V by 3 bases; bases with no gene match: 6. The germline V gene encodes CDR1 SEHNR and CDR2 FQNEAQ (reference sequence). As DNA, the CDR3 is TGTGCCAGCAGCTTCCCAGGGGGAGAGTATGGCTACACCTTC. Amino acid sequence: CASSFPGGEYGYTF. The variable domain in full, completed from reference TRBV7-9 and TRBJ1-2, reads DTGVSQNPRHKITKRGQNVTFRCDPISEHNRLYWYRQTLGQGPEFLTYFQNEAQLEKSRLLSDRFSAERPKGSFSTLEIQRTEQGDSAMYLCASSFPGGEYGYTFGSGTRLTVV.

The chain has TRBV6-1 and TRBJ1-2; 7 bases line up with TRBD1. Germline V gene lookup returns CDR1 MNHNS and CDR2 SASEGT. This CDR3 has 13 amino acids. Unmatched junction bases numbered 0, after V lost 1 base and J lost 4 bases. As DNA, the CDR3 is TGTGCCAGCAGTGAAGGGACAGGCTATGGCTACACCTTC. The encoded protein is CASSEGTGYGYTF.

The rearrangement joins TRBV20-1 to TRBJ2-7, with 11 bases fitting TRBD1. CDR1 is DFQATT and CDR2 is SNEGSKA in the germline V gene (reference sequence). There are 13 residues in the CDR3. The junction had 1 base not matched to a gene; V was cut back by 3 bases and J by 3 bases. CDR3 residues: CSASGTGGYEQYF. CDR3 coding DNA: TGCAGTGCTAGTGGGACAGGGGGCTACGAGCAGTACTTC.

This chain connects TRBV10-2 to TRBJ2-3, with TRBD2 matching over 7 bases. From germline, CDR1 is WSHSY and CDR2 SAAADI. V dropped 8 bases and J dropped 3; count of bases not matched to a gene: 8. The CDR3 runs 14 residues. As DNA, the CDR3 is TGCGCCAGCTCTCCTAGCGGAAGGACAGATACGCAGTATTTT. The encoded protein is CASSPSGRTDTQYF.

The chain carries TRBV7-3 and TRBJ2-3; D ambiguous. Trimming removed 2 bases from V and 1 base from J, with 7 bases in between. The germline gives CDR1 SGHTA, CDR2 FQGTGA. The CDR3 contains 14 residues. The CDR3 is CASSLFEGTDTQYF. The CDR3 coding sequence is TGTGCCAGCAGCTTATTTGAGGGCACAGATACGCAGTATTTT.

The CDR3 loop is CASSTHEYTGLGSPQHF. CDR3 in DNA: TGTGCCAGCAGCACCCACGAATACACAGGGTTGGGTTCTCCCCAGCATTTT. The chain joins TRBV7-9 to TRBJ1-5; D may be TRBD1 (6 bases). The length of the CDR3 is 17 residues. With 5 bases removed from V and 10 bases from J, the gap between germline ends came to 27 bases. CDR1 and CDR2 (germline): SEHNR, FQNEAQ (reference sequence).

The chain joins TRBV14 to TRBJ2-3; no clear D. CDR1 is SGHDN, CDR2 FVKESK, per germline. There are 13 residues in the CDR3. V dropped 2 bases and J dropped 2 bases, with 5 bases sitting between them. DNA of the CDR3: TGTGCCAGCAGCCAACTCGACACAGATACGCAGTATTTT. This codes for CASSQLDTDTQYF.

The CDR3 nucleotides read TGTGCCAGCAGCCAAGGAGCCCACAGAGGCTCTGGGGCCAACGTCCTGACTTTC. It is translated as CASSQGAHRGSGANVLTF. The chain uses TRBV3-1 (or the pseudogene TRBV3-2) and TRBJ2-6; D unclear. CDR3 length: 18 residues. The V gene lost 1 base and the J gene lost 0 bases, with 13 bases spanning the gap. The germline V gene has CDR1 LGHDT and CDR2 YNNKEL (reference sequence).

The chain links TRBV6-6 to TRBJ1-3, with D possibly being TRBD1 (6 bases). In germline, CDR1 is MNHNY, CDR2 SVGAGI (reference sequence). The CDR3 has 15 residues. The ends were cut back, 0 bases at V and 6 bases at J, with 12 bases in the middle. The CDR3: CASSYSGPGANTIYF. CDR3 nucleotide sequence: TGTGCCAGCAGTTACTCGGGCCCGGGGGCAAACACCATATATTTT.

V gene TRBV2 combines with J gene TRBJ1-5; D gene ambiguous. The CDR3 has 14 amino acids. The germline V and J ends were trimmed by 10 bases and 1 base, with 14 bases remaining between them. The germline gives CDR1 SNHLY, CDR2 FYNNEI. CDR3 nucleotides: TGTGCCACCCGACAATCCGGCAGCAATCAGCCCCAGCATTTT. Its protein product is CATRQSGSNQPQHF.

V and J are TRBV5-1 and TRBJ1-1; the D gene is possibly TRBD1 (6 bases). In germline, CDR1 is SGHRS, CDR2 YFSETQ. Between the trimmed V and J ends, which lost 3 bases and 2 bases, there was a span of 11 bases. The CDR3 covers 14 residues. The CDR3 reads CASSWADSNTEAFF. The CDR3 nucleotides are TGCGCCAGCAGCTGGGCGGACAGTAACACTGAAGCTTTCTTT.

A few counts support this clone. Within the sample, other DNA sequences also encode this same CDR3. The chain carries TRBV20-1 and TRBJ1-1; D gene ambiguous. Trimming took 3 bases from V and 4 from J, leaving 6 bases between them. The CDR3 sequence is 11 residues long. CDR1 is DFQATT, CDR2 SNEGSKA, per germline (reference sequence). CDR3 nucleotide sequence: TGCAGTGCTAGGGGTCTCACTGAAGCTTTCTTT. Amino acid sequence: CSARGLTEAFF.

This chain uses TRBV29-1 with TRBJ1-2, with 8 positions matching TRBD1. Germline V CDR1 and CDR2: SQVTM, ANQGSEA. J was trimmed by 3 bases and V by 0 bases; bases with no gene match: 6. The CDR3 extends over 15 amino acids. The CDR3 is CSVEESVQGDYGYTF. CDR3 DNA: TGCAGCGTTGAAGAATCAGTACAGGGGGACTATGGCTACACCTTC.

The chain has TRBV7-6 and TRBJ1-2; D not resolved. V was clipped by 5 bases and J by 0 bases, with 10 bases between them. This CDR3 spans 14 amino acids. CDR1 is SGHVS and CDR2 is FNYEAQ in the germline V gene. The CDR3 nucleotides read TGTGCCAGCAGCCGTGTCGAGACTAACTATGGCTACACCTTC. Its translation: CASSRVETNYGYTF.

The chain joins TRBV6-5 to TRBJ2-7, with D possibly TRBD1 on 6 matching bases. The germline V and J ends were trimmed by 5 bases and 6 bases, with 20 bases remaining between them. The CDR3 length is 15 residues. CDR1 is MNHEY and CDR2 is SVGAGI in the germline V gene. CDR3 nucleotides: TGTGCCAGCAGTCCCCAGCGTCAGGGGTCTGTCGAGCAGTACTTC. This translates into CASSPQRQGSVEQYF.